In its sample, the clone carrying this T cell receptor (beta chain) was seen a few times. The sample belongs to a study of T cells in Graves' hyperthyroidism and ophthalmopathy. The CDR3 loop spans 14 amino acids. Deletions cut 3 bases from V and 3 bases from J, with 12 bases between. Per germline, CDR1 MNHNS and CDR2 SASEGT. TCR beta CDR3 region amplification was performed from RNA transcripts. First-round RT-PCR with HTBI primers amplified the TCR CDR3 region. MiXCR, applied by TCRdb to the multiplex PCR reads, yields one record per CDR3 protein. The table includes approximately 480,000 distinct CDR3 sequences, 20% to 25% detected once.

This TCR was sampled from a man aged 18-30 years with Graves' hyperthyroidism. V usage is TRBV6-1 and J usage is TRBJ2-7; D call uncertain. The sequencing input was blood. Here the CDR3 DNA reads TGTGCCAGCAGTGAGGGGTGGGCGATCTACGAGCAGTACTTC. Its translation: CASSEGWAIYEQYF.